What follows are 9 T cell receptor beta chains derived from one specimen sequenced in a study of blood T cell repertoires in COVID-19. The method was immunoSEQ multiplex PCR; TCRdb's version includes in-frame clones alone and lacks a portion of them. The table has around 180,000 clones, under 80% seen once. The sample taken for sequencing was peripheral blood. These receptors all stem from a woman aged 80 or over with acute or convalescent COVID-19.

The gene calls are TRBV19 and TRBJ2-1, with 7 bases matching TRBD2. The CDR3 covers 15 residues. Germline V CDR1 and CDR2: LNHDA, SQIVND (reference sequence). The trim removed 0 bases at V and 2 bases at J, leaving 1 base unmatched. The CDR3 DNA reads TGTGCCAGTAGTATAGAACTAGCGCCCTACAATGAGCAGTTCTTC. It codes for CASSIELAPYNEQFF.

The chain joins TRBV30 to TRBJ2-3; 9 nucleotides line up with TRBD2. The CDR3 length is 15 residues. V gave up 3 bases and J gave up 3 bases; unmatched junction bases: 7. Germline V gives CDR1 GTSNPN, CDR2 SVGIG (reference sequence). The CDR3 sequence: CAWRTRLAETDTQYF. The DNA for the CDR3 is TGTGCCTGGAGGACCAGACTAGCGGAAACAGATACGCAGTATTTT.

The rearrangement links TRBV7-9 to TRBJ2-2, with D perhaps matching TRBD2 (7 bases). This CDR3 is built from 15 residues. CDR1 and CDR2 from the germline V gene are SEHNR and FQNEAQ (reference sequence). With 4 bases removed from V and 4 bases from J, the gap between germline ends came to 13 bases. The CDR3 DNA reads as TGTGCCAGCAGCTATACAGGGAGGGTCACCGGGGAGCTGTTTTTT. This codes for CASSYTGRVTGELFF.

CDR3 nucleotide sequence: TGTGCCAGCAGCGCAGACAGAAGCCCGAATGAAAAACTGTTTTTT. This encodes CASSADRSPNEKLFF. The chain uses TRBV9 and TRBJ1-4, with a tentative D call TRBD1 (5 bases). With 3 bases removed from V and 5 bases from J, the gap between germline ends came to 14 bases. There are 15 residues in the CDR3. CDR1 SGDLS and CDR2 YYNGEE come from the germline V gene. The entire variable domain, with the rest obtained from reference TRBV9 and TRBJ1-4, is as follows: DSGVTQTPKHLITATGQRVTLRCSPRSGDLSVYWYQQSLDQGLQFLIQYYNGEERAKGNILERFSAQQFPDLHSELNLSSLELGDSALYFCASSADRSPNEKLFFGSGTQLSVL.

The genes are TRBV5-1 and TRBJ2-1; 11 bases align to TRBD2. Germline loops: CDR1 SGHRS, CDR2 YFSETQ. The CDR3 sequence is 14 residues long. The trim removed 4 bases at V and 12 bases at J, leaving 9 bases unmatched. CDR3 protein: CASSPILAGEGQFF. The DNA of the CDR3 is TGCGCCAGCAGCCCGATACTAGCGGGAGAGGGGCAGTTCTTC.

This clone was seen at least ten times. The chain carries TRBV28 and TRBJ2-7; D call uncertain. There are 13 residues in the CDR3. The ends were cut back, 2 bases at V and 3 bases at J, with 8 bases in the middle. The germline CDR1 and CDR2 sequences are MDHEN and SYDVKM. CDR3 in DNA: TGTGCCAGCAGTTTACCCCCCGTCTACGAGCAGTACTTC. Its protein is CASSLPPVYEQYF. Supplemented by reference TRBV28 and TRBJ2-7, the full variable domain reads DVKVTQSSRYLVKRTGEKVFLECVQDMDHENMFWYRQDPGLGLRLIYFSYDVKMKEKGDIPEGYSVSREKKERFSLILESASTNQTSMYLCASSLPPVYEQYFGPGTRLTVT.

The V gene is TRBV2, the J gene TRBJ1-5; 7 bases map to TRBD1. V lost 4 bases and J lost 11; bases outside the gene matches: 11. The CDR3 contains 14 residues. Germline loops: CDR1 SNHLY, CDR2 FYNNEI. CDR3 protein: CASSGVRGPSAQHF. The DNA of the CDR3 is TGTGCCAGCAGTGGGGTAAGGGGGCCATCGGCCCAGCATTTT.

The CDR3, as DNA: TGTGCCAGCAGCCCCTTAGCGGGGGCAGGGGATAGCACAGATACGCAGTATTTT. This encodes CASSPLAGAGDSTDTQYF. This chain links TRBV7-9 with TRBJ2-3; TRBD2 matches at 9 bases. Trimming took 5 bases from V and 0 from J; bases not matched to a gene: 12. The CDR3 has 18 residues. CDR1 and CDR2 (germline): SEHNR, FQNEAQ (reference sequence). Supplemented by reference TRBV7-9 and TRBJ2-3, the full variable domain reads DTGVSQNPRHKITKRGQNVTFRCDPISEHNRLYWYRQTLGQGPEFLTYFQNEAQLEKSRLLSDRFSAERPKGSFSTLEIQRTEQGDSAMYLCASSPLAGAGDSTDTQYFGPGTRLTVL.

J is TRBJ2-1 and V is TRBV7-2; perhaps TRBD2 as D (6 bases). CDR3 length equals 15 residues. Germline values: CDR1 SGHTA, CDR2 FQGNSA. The V end was cut by 2 bases, the J end by 6 bases, with 14 bases between. The CDR3 nucleotides are TGTGCCAGCAGCTTAAGACTAGGAGGATTCAATGAGCAGTTCTTC. Protein product: CASSLRLGGFNEQFF.